These T cell receptor beta chains were read from a single sample in a study of T cell repertoires in cytomegalovirus infection. Antigens of these TCRs are unknown. TCRdb itself ran the reads through MiXCR, one entry per CDR3 protein. The table includes more than 250,000 distinct CDR3 sequences, approximately 25% detected once. Sequenced material: cultured PBMCs, taken from culture after CMV antigen stimulation. The receptors come from a human donor in good health (CMV status not recorded). Some clones in this sample may be carry-over from other donors' samples. The CDR3 runs from the conserved cysteine through the conserved F or W. A D gene is named only where the DNA matches it firmly. Expanded clones are given a class, and other clones once, few, many or no size at all.

clone size	D gene	V gene	J gene	CDR3 DNA	CDR3 protein
many	-	TRBV7-2	TRBJ2-2	TGTGCCAGCAGCTTAGCGAGGCCAGCCAAGAACACCGGGGAGCTGTTTTTT	CASSLARPAKNTGELFF
many	TRBD2	TRBV7-2	TRBJ2-5	TGTGCCAGCAGCTTAGTCGGGACTAGCGGGAGGCGGGAGACCCAGTACTTC	CASSLVGTSGRRETQYF
few	-	TRBV10-3	TRBJ2-3	TGTGCCATCAGAACCGGGACAATGACGCAGTATTTT	CAIRTGTMTQYF
-	TRBD1	TRBV7-2	TRBJ1-5	TGTGCCAGCAGCTTAGCACGGTCAGGGGGGCAGCCCCAGCATTTT	CASSLARSGGQPQHF
few	-	TRBV20-1	TRBJ1-5	TGCAGTGCTAGAGATAGCGGTTTCAATCAGCCCCAGCATTTT	CSARDSGFNQPQHF
-	-	TRBV4-1	TRBJ1-2	TGCGCCAGCAGCCTCTTCCGAGCCAACACCCTCTATGGCTACACCTTC	CASSLFRANTLYGYTF
-	TRBD1	TRBV19	TRBJ1-1	TGTGCCAGTAGTATGGATCGGACAGGGCGATGGAACACTGAAGCTTTCTTT	CASSMDRTGRWNTEAFF
many	-	TRBV10-3	TRBJ2-1	TGTGCCATCCAAGGGAAACAGCTCGGGGAGCAGTTCTTC	CAIQGKQLGEQFF
few	TRBD2	TRBV11-2	TRBJ2-1	TGTGCCAGCAGCGCGAGACTAGCGGGCAGTAGCTACAATGAGCAGTTCTTC	CASSARLAGSSYNEQFF
few	-	TRBV6-5	TRBJ1-2	TGTGCCAGCACCTCATACAGGGTGGTATATGGCTACACCTTC	CASTSYRVVYGYTF
-	-	TRBV7-2	TRBJ2-1	TGTGCCAGCAGCATAAGTTCCATATACAATGAGCAGTTCTTC	CASSISSIYNEQFF
few	-	TRBV5-5	TRBJ1-4	TGTGCCAGCAGTCTCAGGGGATTATCCGCAACTAATGAAAAACTGTTTTTT	CASSLRGLSATNEKLFF
-	-	TRBV5-6	TRBJ1-3	TGTGCCAGCACCCTGATGGGAAACACCATATATTTT	CASTLMGNTIYF
few	-	TRBV4-1	TRBJ2-5	TGCGCCAGCAGCCAAGCCCCGGTGGAGACCCAGTACTTC	CASSQAPVETQYF
few	-	TRBV19	TRBJ1-2	TGTGCCAGTACCGGGCAGACCTGGTATGGTGTTGGCTACACCTTC	CASTGQTWYGVGYTF
-	-	TRBV15	TRBJ2-1	TGTGCCACCAGCAACCTCAATGAGCAGTTCTTC	CATSNLNEQFF
many	TRBD2	TRBV7-2	TRBJ2-1	TGTGCCAGCAGCTTAAATGCGGGAGGGGCCTACAATGAGCAGTTCTTC	CASSLNAGGAYNEQFF
many	-	TRBV4-1	TRBJ1-1	TGCGCCAGCATGCCCCGGGGCAGGGGGAACACTGAAGCTTTCTTT	CASMPRGRGNTEAFF
many	-	TRBV7-2	TRBJ2-1	TGTGCCAGCAGCTTAGCTTTGGCGATGGGCGATGAGCAGTTCTTC	CASSLALAMGDEQFF
-	-	TRBV24-1	TRBJ2-1	TGTGCCACCAGTGATTTGCGAGGGGACTACAATGAGCAGTTCTTC	CATSDLRGDYNEQFF
many	TRBD2	TRBV7-2	TRBJ2-7	TGTGCCAGCAGCTCTAGCGGTCCCTACGAGCAGTACTTC	CASSSSGPYEQYF
few	TRBD2	TRBV4-1	TRBJ2-1	TGCGCCAGCAGCCAAGATGAGGCTAGCGGGACTCGGAGGCAGGAGTTCTTC	CASSQDEASGTRRQEFF
few	TRBD1	TRBV7-9	TRBJ1-5	TGTGCCAGCAGCCCATTGGGGGGGACAGGGAATCAGCCCCAGCATTTT	CASSPLGGTGNQPQHF
few	TRBD1	TRBV7-6	TRBJ2-3	TGTGCCAGCAGCTTAGGGACAGGGGGCATGGCAGATACGCAGTATTTT	CASSLGTGGMADTQYF
many	-	TRBV7-2	TRBJ2-2	TGTGCCAGCAGGACCCACGGGGGACTCTTGCCCGTTACCGGGGAGCTGTTTTTT	CASRTHGGLLPVTGELFF
-	-	TRBV20-1	TRBJ2-3	TGCACCCCCCGGCAGCAGAACACAGATACGCAGTATTTT	CTPRQQNTDTQYF
-	-	TRBV20-1	TRBJ1-2	TGCAGTGCTAGGCACGGAGGTGGCTACACCTTC	CSARHGGGYTF
many	-	TRBV7-8	TRBJ2-5	TGTGCCAGCAGCCCGGCTACGGGCCAAGAGACCCAGTACTTC	CASSPATGQETQYF
few	TRBD2	TRBV4-2	TRBJ2-1	TGTGCCAGCAGCCAAGGACTAGCGGAGGACTACAATGAGCAGTTCTTC	CASSQGLAEDYNEQFF
many	TRBD2	TRBV7-9	TRBJ2-1	TGTGCCAGCAGCGTTCCCGGGACTAGCGGGACCCGGGAGCAGTTCTTC	CASSVPGTSGTREQFF
few	TRBD1	TRBV12-3/TRBV12-4	TRBJ1-2	TGTGCCACCCAGGACAGGGAAGCTGGCTACACCTTC	CATQDREAGYTF
few	-	TRBV20-1	TRBJ1-2	TGCAGTGCTAGACGTGACAGCGACGAAACCCATGGCTACACCTTC	CSARRDSDETHGYTF
once	-	TRBV11-2	TRBJ2-4	TGTGCCACCCGAGGGGGAATGAACATTCAGTACTTC	CATRGGMNIQYF
-	-	TRBV27	TRBJ2-7	TGTGCCAGCAGACGGTCGATAGGGTCTTTCTACGAGCAGTACTTC	CASRRSIGSFYEQYF
-	-	TRBV12-3/TRBV12-4	TRBJ2-4	TGTGCCAGCAGACGGACAGCAAGAGACATTCAGTACTTC	CASRRTARDIQYF
many	TRBD2	TRBV7-8	TRBJ2-7	TGTGCCAGCAGCTTAGAGCTAGCGGGAAGCTCCTACGAGCAGTACTTC	CASSLELAGSSYEQYF
-	-	TRBV9	TRBJ2-3	TGTGCCAGCAGCGTAGTTCAGGGTAGCACAGATACGCAGTATTTT	CASSVVQGSTDTQYF
few	TRBD1	TRBV19	TRBJ2-7	TGTGCCAGTAGAAATGGGGACAGGCGCTCCTACGAGCAGTACTTC	CASRNGDRRSYEQYF
once	TRBD2	TRBV18	TRBJ2-5	TGTGCCAGCTCACCTCGGACTAGTGGTGAGACCCAGTACTTC	CASSPRTSGETQYF
-	-	TRBV7-9	TRBJ1-2	TGTGCCAGCAGCTTAGATTGGGACGGGGGGTATGGCTACACCTTC	CASSLDWDGGYGYTF
-	TRBD1	TRBV7-9	TRBJ2-5	TGTGCCAGCAGCTTAGGACAGGGGGAACAAGAGACCCAGTACTTC	CASSLGQGEQETQYF
many	-	TRBV7-2	TRBJ2-3	TGTGCCAGCACCCGGGACAAAGACGCAGATACGCAGTATTTT	CASTRDKDADTQYF
many	-	TRBV6-2/TRBV6-3	TRBJ2-1	TGTGCCAGCACCAAGAGGGATGAGCAGTTCTTC	CASTKRDEQFF
few	-	TRBV5-1	TRBJ2-1	TGCGCCAGCAGCGGCCAAGGGTTGAGCTCCTACAATGAGCAGTTCTTC	CASSGQGLSSYNEQFF
-	-	TRBV27	TRBJ2-5	TGTGCCAGCCGGTCAGTCCAAGAGACCCAGTACTTC	CASRSVQETQYF
many	TRBD1	TRBV6-1	TRBJ2-7	TGTGCCAGCAGATCGGGACAGGCATCCTACGAGCAGTACTTC	CASRSGQASYEQYF
-	TRBD1	TRBV6-2/TRBV6-3	TRBJ1-5	TGTGCCAGCAGTTACCGGACAGGGGGCGCGGGTCAGCCCCAGCATTTT	CASSYRTGGAGQPQHF
once	-	TRBV14	TRBJ1-2	TGTGCCAGCAGCCACAGGGTACACTATGGCTACACCTTC	CASSHRVHYGYTF
many	-	TRBV7-2	TRBJ1-5	TGTGCCAGCAGCTCCAGGGTAGTCGATCAGCCCCAGCATTTT	CASSSRVVDQPQHF
-	TRBD2	TRBV11-2	TRBJ2-3	TGTGCCAGCAGCTTAGCAATGAGACTAGCGGGAGGGCCCCCTTATTTT	CASSLAMRLAGGPPYF